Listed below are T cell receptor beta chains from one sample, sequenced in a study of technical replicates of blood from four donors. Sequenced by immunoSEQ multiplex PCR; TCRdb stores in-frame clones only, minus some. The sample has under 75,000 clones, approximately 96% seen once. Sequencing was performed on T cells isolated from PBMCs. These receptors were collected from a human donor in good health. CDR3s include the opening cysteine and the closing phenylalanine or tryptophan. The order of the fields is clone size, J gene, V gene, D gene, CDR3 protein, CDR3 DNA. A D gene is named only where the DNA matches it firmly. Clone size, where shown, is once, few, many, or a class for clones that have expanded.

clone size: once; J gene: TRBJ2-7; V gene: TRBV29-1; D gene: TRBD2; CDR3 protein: CSASGLAGLYEQYF; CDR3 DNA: TGCAGCGCTTCGGGACTAGCGGGACTCTACGAGCAGTACTTC
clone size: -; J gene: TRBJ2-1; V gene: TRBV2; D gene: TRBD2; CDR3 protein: CASTWGAVLAEDNEQFF; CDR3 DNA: TGTGCCAGCACCTGGGGGGCCGTACTAGCGGAAGACAATGAGCAGTTCTTC
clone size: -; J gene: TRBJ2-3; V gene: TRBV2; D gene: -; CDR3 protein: CASSVRGGTDTQYF; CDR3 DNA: TGTGCCAGCTCGGTCAGGGGGGGCACAGATACGCAGTATTTT
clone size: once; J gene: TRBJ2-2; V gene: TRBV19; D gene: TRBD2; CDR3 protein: CASSYTTSIVPGELFF; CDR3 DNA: TGTGCCAGTAGTTACACGACTAGCATAGTGCCCGGGGAGCTGTTTTTT
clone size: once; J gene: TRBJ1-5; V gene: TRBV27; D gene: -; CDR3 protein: CASSLQPGQPQHF; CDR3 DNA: TGTGCCAGCAGTTTACAACCGGGTCAGCCCCAGCATTTT
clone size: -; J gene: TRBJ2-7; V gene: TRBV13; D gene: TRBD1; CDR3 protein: CASLPGTGAVYEQYF; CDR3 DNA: TGTGCCAGTCTACCCGGGACAGGGGCAGTCTACGAGCAGTACTTC
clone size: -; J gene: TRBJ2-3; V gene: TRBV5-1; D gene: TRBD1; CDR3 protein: CASSLQDRVTDTQYF; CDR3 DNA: TGCGCCAGCAGCTTGCAGGACAGGGTAACAGATACGCAGTATTTT
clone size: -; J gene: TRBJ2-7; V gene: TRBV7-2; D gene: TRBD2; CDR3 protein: CASSLKLAGHYEQYF; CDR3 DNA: TGTGCCAGCAGCTTAAAACTAGCGGGACACTACGAGCAGTACTTC
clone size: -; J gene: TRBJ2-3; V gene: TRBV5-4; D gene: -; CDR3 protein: CASSQKRSTDTQYF; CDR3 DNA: TGTGCCAGCAGCCAGAAGCGGAGCACAGATACGCAGTATTTT
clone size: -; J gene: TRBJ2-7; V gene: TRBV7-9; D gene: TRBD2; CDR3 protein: CASSLGSGGYSYEQYF; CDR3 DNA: TGTGCCAGCAGCTTAGGGTCGGGGGGATATTCCTACGAGCAGTACTTC
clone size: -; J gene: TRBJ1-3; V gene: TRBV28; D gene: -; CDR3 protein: CASSPPRWGEGNTIYF; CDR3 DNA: TGTGCCAGCAGTCCCCCCCGGTGGGGGGAGGGAAACACCATATATTTT
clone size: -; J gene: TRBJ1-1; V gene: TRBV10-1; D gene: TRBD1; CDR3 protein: CASSLTGFTEAFF; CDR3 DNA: TGCGCCAGCAGCTTGACAGGGTTTACTGAAGCTTTCTTT
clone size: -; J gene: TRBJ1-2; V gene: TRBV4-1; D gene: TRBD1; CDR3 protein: CASSLLDRGGYGYTF; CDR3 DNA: TGCGCCAGCAGCCTACTAGACAGGGGTGGCTATGGCTACACCTTC
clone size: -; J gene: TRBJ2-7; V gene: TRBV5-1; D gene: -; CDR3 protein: CASSYGPGEYEQYF; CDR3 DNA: TGCGCCAGCAGCTATGGGCCCGGGGAGTACGAGCAGTACTTC
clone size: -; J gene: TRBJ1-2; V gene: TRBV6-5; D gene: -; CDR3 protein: CASSYSGNHGYTF; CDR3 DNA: TGTGCCAGCAGTTACTCCGGGAATCATGGCTACACCTTC
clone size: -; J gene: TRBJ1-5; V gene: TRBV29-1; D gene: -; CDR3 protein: CNYTRNQPQHF; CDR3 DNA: TGCAATTACACCCGAAATCAGCCCCAGCATTTT
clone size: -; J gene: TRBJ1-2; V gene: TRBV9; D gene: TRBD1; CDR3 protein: CASSVGRTGGGYTF; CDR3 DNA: TGTGCCAGCAGCGTAGGCAGGACAGGGGGTGGCTACACCTTC
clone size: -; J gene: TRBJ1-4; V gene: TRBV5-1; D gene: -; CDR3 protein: CASSGMGGGEKLFF; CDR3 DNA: TGCGCCAGCAGCGGTATGGGTGGAGGTGAAAAACTGTTTTTT
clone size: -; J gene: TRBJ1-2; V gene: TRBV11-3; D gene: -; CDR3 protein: CASSMTANYGYTF; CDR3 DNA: TGTGCCAGCAGCATGACAGCTAACTATGGCTACACCTTC
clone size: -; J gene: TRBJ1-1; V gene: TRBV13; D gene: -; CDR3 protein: CASSLAGRGTEAFF; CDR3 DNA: TGTGCCAGCAGCTTGGCAGGGAGGGGCACTGAAGCTTTCTTT
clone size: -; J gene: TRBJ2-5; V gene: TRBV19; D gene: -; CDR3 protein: CASSLWGRRSGTQYF; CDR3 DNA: TGTGCCAGTAGTTTGTGGGGCAGGCGATCCGGGACCCAGTACTTC
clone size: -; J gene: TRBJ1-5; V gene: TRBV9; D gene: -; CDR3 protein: CASSGGNQLNQPQHF; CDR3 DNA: TGTGCCAGCAGCGGAGGAAATCAGCTCAATCAGCCCCAGCATTTT
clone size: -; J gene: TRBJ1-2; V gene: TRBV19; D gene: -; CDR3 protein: CASSPGNYGYTF; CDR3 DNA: TGTGCCAGTAGCCCAGGGAACTATGGCTACACCTTC
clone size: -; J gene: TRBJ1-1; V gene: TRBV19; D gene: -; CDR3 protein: CASSLELNTEAFF; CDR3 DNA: TGTGCCAGTAGTCTCGAGCTGAACACTGAAGCTTTCTTT
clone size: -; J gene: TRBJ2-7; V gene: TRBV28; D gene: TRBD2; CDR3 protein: CAIKTSGAYEQYF; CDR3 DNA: TGTGCCATAAAGACTAGCGGGGCCTACGAGCAGTACTTC
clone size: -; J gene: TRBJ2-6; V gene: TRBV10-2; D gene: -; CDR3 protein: CASSEYSAGANVLTF; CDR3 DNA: TGCGCCAGCAGTGAGTACAGTGCTGGGGCCAACGTCCTGACTTTC
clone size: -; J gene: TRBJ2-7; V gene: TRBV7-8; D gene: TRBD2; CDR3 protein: CASSLGGLASGRIGEQYF; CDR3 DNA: TGTGCCAGCAGCTTAGGAGGGTTGGCTAGCGGGAGGATTGGTGAGCAGTACTTC
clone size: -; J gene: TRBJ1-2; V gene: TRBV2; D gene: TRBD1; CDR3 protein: CARGEGQEIYGYTF; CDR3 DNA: TGTGCCAGAGGGGAGGGACAGGAGATCTATGGCTACACCTTC
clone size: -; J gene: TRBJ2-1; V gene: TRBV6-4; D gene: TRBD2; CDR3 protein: CASSVLAGEGNEQFF; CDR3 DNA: TGTGCCAGCAGTGTACTAGCGGGAGAGGGCAATGAGCAGTTCTTC
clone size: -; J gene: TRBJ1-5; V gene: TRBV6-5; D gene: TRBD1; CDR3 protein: CASRGQGLGQPQHF; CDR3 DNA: TGTGCCAGCAGAGGACAGGGGCTAGGGCAGCCCCAGCATTTT
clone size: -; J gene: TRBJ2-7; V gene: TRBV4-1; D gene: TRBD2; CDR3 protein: CASSLLLAGGLSSYEQYF; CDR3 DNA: TGCGCCAGCAGCCTTCTTCTAGCGGGAGGGCTTAGCTCCTACGAGCAGTACTTC
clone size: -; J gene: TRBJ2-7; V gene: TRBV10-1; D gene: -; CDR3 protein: CASPRWFYEQYF; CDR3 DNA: TGCGCCAGCCCACGGTGGTTCTACGAGCAGTACTTC
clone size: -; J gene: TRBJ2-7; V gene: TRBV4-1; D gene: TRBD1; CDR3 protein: CASSSRQGPYEQYF; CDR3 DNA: TGCGCCAGCAGCTCTCGACAGGGTCCCTACGAGCAGTACTTC
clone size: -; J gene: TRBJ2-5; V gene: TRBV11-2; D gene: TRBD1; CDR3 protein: CASSLRLGTGSQETQYF; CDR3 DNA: TGTGCCAGCAGCTTAAGGTTAGGGACAGGCTCACAAGAGACCCAGTACTTC
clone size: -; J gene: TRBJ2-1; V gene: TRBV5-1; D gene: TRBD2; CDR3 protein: CASTLGAGGREQFF; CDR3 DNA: TGCGCCAGCACCTTGGGAGCGGGAGGACGGGAGCAGTTCTTC
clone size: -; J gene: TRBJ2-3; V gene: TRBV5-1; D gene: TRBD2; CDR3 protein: CASSLTGGGGTVYTDTQYF; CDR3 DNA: TGCGCCAGCAGCCTGACCGGGGGGGGAGGCACGGTATACACAGATACGCAGTATTTT
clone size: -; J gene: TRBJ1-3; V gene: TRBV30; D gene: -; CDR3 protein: CAWSVGGVGNTIYF; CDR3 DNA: TGTGCCTGGAGTGTAGGAGGGGTCGGAAACACCATATATTTT
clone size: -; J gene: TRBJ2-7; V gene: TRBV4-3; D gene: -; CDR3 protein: CASSQDQVGRYF; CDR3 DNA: TGCGCCAGCAGCCAAGATCAGGTCGGGAGGTACTTC
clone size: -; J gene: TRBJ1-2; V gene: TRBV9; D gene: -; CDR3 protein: CASSVTSDYGYTF; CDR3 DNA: TGTGCCAGCAGCGTAACAAGTGACTATGGCTACACCTTC
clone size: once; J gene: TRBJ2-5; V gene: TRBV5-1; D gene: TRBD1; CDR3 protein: CASSYDRGVQETQYF; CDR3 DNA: TGCGCCAGCAGCTACGACAGGGGAGTACAAGAGACCCAGTACTTC
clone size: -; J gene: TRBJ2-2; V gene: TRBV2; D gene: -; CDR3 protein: CASMEREPPTGELFF; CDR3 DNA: TGTGCCAGCATGGAACGGGAGCCACCCACCGGGGAGCTGTTTTTT
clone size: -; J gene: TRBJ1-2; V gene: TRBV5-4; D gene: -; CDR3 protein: CASSLVTAGANYGYTF; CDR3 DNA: TGTGCCAGCAGCTTGGTTACTGCAGGGGCTAACTATGGCTACACCTTC
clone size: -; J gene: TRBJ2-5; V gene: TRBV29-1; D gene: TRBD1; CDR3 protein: CSVEETGTGGEETQYF; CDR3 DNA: TGCAGCGTTGAAGAAACCGGGACAGGGGGCGAGGAGACCCAGTACTTC
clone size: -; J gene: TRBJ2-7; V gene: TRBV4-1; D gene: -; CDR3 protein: CASSQGSTGGYEQYF; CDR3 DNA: TGCGCCAGCAGCCAAGGCTCGACAGGCGGCTACGAGCAGTACTTC
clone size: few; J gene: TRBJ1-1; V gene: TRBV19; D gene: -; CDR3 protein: CASSIRTVANTEAFF; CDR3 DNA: TGTGCCAGTAGTATAAGGACAGTGGCCAACACTGAAGCTTTCTTT
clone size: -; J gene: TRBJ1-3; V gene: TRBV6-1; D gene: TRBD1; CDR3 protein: CASSDGTGAGNTIYF; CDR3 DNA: TGTGCCAGCAGTGATGGGACAGGGGCTGGAAACACCATATATTTT
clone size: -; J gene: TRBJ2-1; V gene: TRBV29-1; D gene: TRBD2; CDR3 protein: CSAPPGPSGYNEQFF; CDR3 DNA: TGCAGCGCCCCCCCGGGGCCTAGCGGCTACAATGAGCAGTTCTTC
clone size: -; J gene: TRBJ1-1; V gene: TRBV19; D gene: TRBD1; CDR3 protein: CASSGQVGLLPFF; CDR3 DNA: TGTGCCAGTAGTGGACAGGTCGGCTTGCTGCCTTTCTTT
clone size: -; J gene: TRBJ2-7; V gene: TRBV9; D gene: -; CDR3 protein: CASGPTIYEQYF; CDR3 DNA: TGTGCCAGCGGGCCGACGATCTACGAGCAGTACTTC
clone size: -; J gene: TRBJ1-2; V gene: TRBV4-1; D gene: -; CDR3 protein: CASSQVDKRLDGYTF; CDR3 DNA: TGCGCCAGCAGCCAAGTAGACAAGCGGCTCGACGGCTACACCTTC
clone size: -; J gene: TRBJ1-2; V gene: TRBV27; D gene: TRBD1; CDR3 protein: CASSLTARDRNYGYTF; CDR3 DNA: TGTGCCAGCAGTCTGACAGCCCGGGACAGGAACTATGGCTACACCTTC
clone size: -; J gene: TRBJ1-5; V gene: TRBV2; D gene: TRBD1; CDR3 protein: CASRTGGYQPQHF; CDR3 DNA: TGTGCCAGTAGGACAGGGGGATATCAGCCCCAGCATTTT
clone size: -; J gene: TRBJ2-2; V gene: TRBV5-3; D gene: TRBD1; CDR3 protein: CARSFRDREYTGELFF; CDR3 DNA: TGTGCCAGAAGCTTCCGGGACAGGGAGTACACCGGGGAGCTGTTTTTT